Listed below are T cell receptor beta chains from one sample, sequenced in a study of T cell responses to AZD1222 COVID-19 vaccine. Produced via immunoSEQ multiplex PCR; TCRdb's table is partial and in-frame only. The sample includes 46,000 or so clones, about 90% of them seen just once. The source was peripheral blood, collected 28 days after the second AZD1222 dose. The receptors were sampled from an adult who received the AZD1222 COVID-19 vaccine. Each CDR3 is given with its conserved first and last residue. A D gene is named only where the DNA matches it firmly. Clone size is not always given. Where it is, it says once, few, many or a class for expanded clones.

d_call j_call v_call clone_size cdr3_nt cdr3_aa
NA TRBJ1-1 TRBV6-6 few TGTGCCAGCAGGTTACCTGACTTGAACACTGAAGCTTTCTTT CASRLPDLNTEAFF
TRBD1 TRBJ2-2 TRBV24-1 NA TGTGCCACCGAAGGGACAGGGGGCACCGGGGAGCTGTTTTTT CATEGTGGTGELFF
TRBD1 TRBJ1-4 TRBV11-2 NA TGTGCCAGCAGCCCCCGGACAGGCCTTAATGAAAAACTGTTTTTT CASSPRTGLNEKLFF
NA TRBJ1-3 TRBV6-5 NA TGTGCCAGCAGCCCACTAATAGAAGGAAACACCATATATTTT CASSPLIEGNTIYF
TRBD1 TRBJ1-2 TRBV5-1 NA TGCGCCAGCAGGAGAGACAGGGGACCTTATGGCTACACCTTC CASRRDRGPYGYTF
NA TRBJ1-5 TRBV5-1 NA TGCGCCAGCAGCTCACAAGGGAGCAATCAGCCCCAGCATTTT CASSSQGSNQPQHF
NA TRBJ2-7 TRBV19 NA TGTGCCAGTAAGGGAGATAGCGGTGGCGAGCAGTACTTC CASKGDSGGEQYF
TRBD2 TRBJ2-1 TRBV2 few TGTGCCAGCAGGGCGGGACTAGCAGACTACAATGAGCAGTTCTTC CASRAGLADYNEQFF
NA TRBJ2-3 TRBV5-5 NA TGTGCCAGCATTCTTGGGGGGTGGGCAGATACGCAGTATTTT CASILGGWADTQYF
NA TRBJ1-5 TRBV5-8 NA TGTGCCAGCAGCTTGCGGGGGGCGAACAATCAGCCCCAGCATTTT CASSLRGANNQPQHF
NA TRBJ1-3 TRBV6-2/TRBV6-3 NA TGTGCCAGCAGTTCACTGGACCCGACCTCTGGAAACACCATATATTTT CASSSLDPTSGNTIYF
TRBD1 TRBJ1-4 TRBV9 once TGTGCCAGCAGCGTAGGGACAGGGGTCTATGAAAAACTGTTTTTT CASSVGTGVYEKLFF
TRBD1 TRBJ1-2 TRBV16 NA TGTGCCAGCAGCCATCCGGGACAGGCCTTTAGATATGGCTACACCTTC CASSHPGQAFRYGYTF
NA TRBJ1-5 TRBV19 NA TGTGCCAGTACCGGAGGGAATAGCAATCAGCCCCAGCATTTT CASTGGNSNQPQHF
TRBD2 TRBJ2-1 TRBV15 NA TGTGCCACCAGCACTCAAAGCGGGGGGGTATACAATGAGCAGTTCTTC CATSTQSGGVYNEQFF